The 8 T cell receptor beta chains presented below share a single source sample, sequenced in a study of patients and donors after allogeneic stem cell transplantation. TCRdb processed the RT-PCR reads anew with MiXCR; each CDR3 protein has one entry. The table includes 400,000 to 450,000 distinct CDR3 sequences, more than 15% detected once. The source material was blood, either unsorted or a sorted T cell fraction (not recorded which). Source of these receptors: a human donor who was either an allogeneic HSCT recipient or a stem cell or donor lymphocyte infusion donor (not recorded which). It is not recorded whose cells these are; they may come from a transplant donor.

The chain joins TRBV12-3 or TRBV12-4 to TRBJ2-5; 9 positions match TRBD2. J was trimmed by 3 bases and V by 5 bases; bases with no gene match: 7. The CDR3 totals 15 residues. This CDR3 is CASSPYSGSEETQYF. The CDR3 DNA reads TGTGCCAGCAGTCCCTATAGCGGGAGTGAAGAGACCCAGTACTTC.

In its sample, this clonotype was seen many times. The V gene is TRBV12-3 or TRBV12-4, the J gene TRBJ2-3; 11 nucleotides line up with TRBD2. The CDR3 length is 15 residues. The V and J ends lost 5 bases and 3 bases, in that order; junction bases with no gene match: 4. The CDR3 DNA follows: TGTGCCAGCAGTCTTAGCGGGGGGGCAACAGATACGCAGTATTTT. It encodes CASSLSGGATDTQYF.

Ten or more counts support this clonotype. V gene TRBV12-3 or TRBV12-4 combines with J gene TRBJ2-1, with D maybe TRBD1 (6 bases). The V gene lost 5 bases and the J gene lost 4 bases, with 15 bases spanning the gap. This CDR3 is built from 15 residues. The chain's CDR3 is CASSLDRKSYNEQFF. The DNA for the CDR3 is TGTGCCAGCAGTCTGGACAGAAAATCATACAATGAGCAGTTCTTC.

V gene TRBV19 combines with J gene TRBJ1-4, with D uncertain. Germline V lookup: CDR1 LNHDA, CDR2 SQIVND (reference sequence). There are 11 residues in the CDR3. Between the trimmed V and J ends, which lost 3 bases and 14 bases, there was a span of 10 bases. The CDR3 protein is CASSIKDKLFF. The DNA for the CDR3 is TGTGCCAGTAGTATTAAGGATAAGCTGTTTTTT.

The J gene is TRBJ2-2, the V gene TRBV12-5, with D unresolved. This CDR3 contains 15 residues. Germline loops: CDR1 LGHNT, CDR2 FRNRAP. V dropped 2 bases and J dropped 0 bases, with 7 bases sitting between them. CDR3 residues: CASGLLQPNTGELFF. In DNA form, the CDR3 reads TGTGCTAGTGGTTTGTTACAGCCGAACACCGGGGAGCTGTTTTTT.

The J gene is TRBJ2-3, the V gene TRBV14, with 8 bases fitting TRBD2. J lost 2 bases, V lost 0 bases, and 7 bases had no gene match. Germline V gene sequence: CDR1 SGHDN, CDR2 FVKESK. This CDR3 is 17 amino acids long. The CDR3 reads CASSQDGSGAFTDTQYF. CDR3 DNA: TGTGCCAGCAGCCAAGACGGTAGCGGGGCCTTCACAGATACGCAGTATTTT. Looking up the rest from reference TRBV14 and TRBJ2-3 gives the full variable domain: EAGVTQFPSHSVIEKGQTVTLRCDPISGHDNLYWYRRVMGKEIKFLLHFVKESKQDESGMPNNRFLAERTGGTYSTLKVQPAELEDSGVYFCASSQDGSGAFTDTQYFGPGTRLTVL.

In this sample, this clonotype turned up many times. The rearrangement joins TRBV5-1 to TRBJ2-6; unclear D gene. Per germline, CDR1 SGHRS and CDR2 YFSETQ. The CDR3 has 14 amino acids. Trimming pared 4 bases from V and 0 bases from J, leaving 5 bases between. This CDR3 reads CASSKTSGANVLTF. CDR3 nucleotide sequence: TGCGCCAGCAGCAAGACCTCTGGGGCCAACGTCCTGACTTTC.

This clonotype was counted only a few times. The chain combines TRBV18 with TRBJ1-5; D is unresolved. The CDR3 extends over 14 amino acids. The germline CDR1 and CDR2 sequences are KGHSH and LQKENI. V dropped 3 bases and J dropped 7 bases, with 13 bases sitting between them. CDR3 DNA: TGTGCCAGCTCACCGAGGGAGGCCAGGCAGCCCCAGCATTTT. This encodes CASSPREARQPQHF.